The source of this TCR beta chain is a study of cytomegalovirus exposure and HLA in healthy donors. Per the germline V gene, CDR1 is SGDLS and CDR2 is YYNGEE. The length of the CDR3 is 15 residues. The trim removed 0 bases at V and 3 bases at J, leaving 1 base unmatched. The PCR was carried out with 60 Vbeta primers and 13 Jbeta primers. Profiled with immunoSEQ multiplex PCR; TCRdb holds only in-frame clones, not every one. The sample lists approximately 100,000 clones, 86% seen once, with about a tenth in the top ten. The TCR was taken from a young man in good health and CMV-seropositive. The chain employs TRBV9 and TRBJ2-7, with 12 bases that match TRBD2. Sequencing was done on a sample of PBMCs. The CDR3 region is CASSVGLAGDYEQYF. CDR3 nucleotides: TGTGCCAGCAGCGTAGGACTAGCGGGAGACTACGAGCAGTACTTC.